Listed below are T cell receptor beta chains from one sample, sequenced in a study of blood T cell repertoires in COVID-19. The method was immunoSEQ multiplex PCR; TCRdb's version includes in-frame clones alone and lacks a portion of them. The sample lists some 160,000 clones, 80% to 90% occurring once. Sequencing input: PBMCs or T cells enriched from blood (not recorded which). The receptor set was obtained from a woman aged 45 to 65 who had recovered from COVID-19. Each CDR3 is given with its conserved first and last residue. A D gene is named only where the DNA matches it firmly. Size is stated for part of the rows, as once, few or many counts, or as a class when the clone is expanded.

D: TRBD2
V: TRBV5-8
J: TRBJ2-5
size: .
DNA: TGTGCCAGCAGCCCCTCCCCCGGGACTAGCGGGGTATTAGAGACCCAGTACTTC
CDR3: CASSPSPGTSGVLETQYF

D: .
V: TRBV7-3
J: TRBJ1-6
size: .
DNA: TGTGCCAGCAGCTCGAACGACAGGAATTCACCCCTCCACTTT
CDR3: CASSSNDRNSPLHF

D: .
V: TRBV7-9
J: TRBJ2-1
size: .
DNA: TGTGCCAGCAGCTTCCTACACAATGAGCAGTTCTTC
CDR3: CASSFLHNEQFF

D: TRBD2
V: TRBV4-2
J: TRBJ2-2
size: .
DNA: TGTGCCAGCAGCCGGGGACTAGCGGGGCTTAGCACCGGGGAGCTGTTTTTT
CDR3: CASSRGLAGLSTGELFF

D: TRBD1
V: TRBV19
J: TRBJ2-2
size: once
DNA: TGTGCCAGTAGTATAGTCAGTACAGGGGTCGGGGAGCTGTTTTTT
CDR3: CASSIVSTGVGELFF

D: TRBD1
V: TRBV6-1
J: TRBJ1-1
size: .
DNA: TGTGCCAGCAGTGAAGCGGGCACAGGGGGGACTGAAGCTTTCTTT
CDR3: CASSEAGTGGTEAFF

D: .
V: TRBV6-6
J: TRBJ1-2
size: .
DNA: TGTGCCAGCAGCCAGGTCTCCGGTGGCTACACCTTC
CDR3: CASSQVSGGYTF

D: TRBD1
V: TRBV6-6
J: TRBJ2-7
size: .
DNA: TGTGCCAGCAGTTACCTCGGACAGGGGGCGTACCGCGAGCAGTACTTC
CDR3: CASSYLGQGAYREQYF

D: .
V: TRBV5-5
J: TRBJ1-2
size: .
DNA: TGTGCCAGCAACGACAGTCTTTATGGCTACACCTTC
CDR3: CASNDSLYGYTF

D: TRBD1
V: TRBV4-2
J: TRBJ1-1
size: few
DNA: TGTGCCAGCAGCCCGCCAGGACAGGGTAGGACTGAAGCTTTCTTT
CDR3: CASSPPGQGRTEAFF

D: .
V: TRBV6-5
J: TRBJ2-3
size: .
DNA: TGTGCCAGCACCATCAGGGGGGCCTACACAGATACGCAGTATTTT
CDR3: CASTIRGAYTDTQYF

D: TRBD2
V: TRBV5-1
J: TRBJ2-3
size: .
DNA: TGCGCCAGCAGCACAGGACTAGAGGCAGATACGCAGTATTTT
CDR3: CASSTGLEADTQYF

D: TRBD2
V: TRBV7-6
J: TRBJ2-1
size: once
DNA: TGTGCCAGCAGCTTAGCACTAGCGGGGGGCCAGTATGAGCAGTTCTTC
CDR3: CASSLALAGGQYEQFF

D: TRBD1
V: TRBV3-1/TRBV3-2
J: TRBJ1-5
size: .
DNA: TGTGCCAGCAGTTGGGGACAGGATCAGCCCCAGCATTTT
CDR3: CASSWGQDQPQHF

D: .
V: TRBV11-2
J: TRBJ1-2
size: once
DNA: TGTGCCAGCAGCTTTTCCGTCTATGGCTACACCTTC
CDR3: CASSFSVYGYTF

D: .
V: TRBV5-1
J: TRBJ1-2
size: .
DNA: TGCGCCAGCAGCTTGGCTCCAGGGAAAGACTATGGCTACACCTTC
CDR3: CASSLAPGKDYGYTF

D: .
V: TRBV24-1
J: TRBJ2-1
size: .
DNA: TGTGCCACCAGTGACCCCGGGACAACAATGCATGGCGAGCAGTTCTTC
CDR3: CATSDPGTTMHGEQFF

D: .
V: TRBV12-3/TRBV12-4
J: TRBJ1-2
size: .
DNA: TGTGCCAGCAGAACCGACAGATTCGGTGGCTACACCTTC
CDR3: CASRTDRFGGYTF

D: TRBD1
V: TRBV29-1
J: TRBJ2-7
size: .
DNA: TGCAGCGCCACGTATGGGGCTCCCAGGGGGTCCTACGAGCAGTACTTC
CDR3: CSATYGAPRGSYEQYF

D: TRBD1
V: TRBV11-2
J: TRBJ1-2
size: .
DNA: TGTGCCACAGGACAGGGAATGGGTGGCTACACCTTC
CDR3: CATGQGMGGYTF

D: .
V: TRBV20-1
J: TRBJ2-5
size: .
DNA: TGCAGTGCTAGTGTCGGAGTAGAGACCCAGTACTTC
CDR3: CSASVGVETQYF

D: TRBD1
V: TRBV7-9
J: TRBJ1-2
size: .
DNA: TGTGCCAGCAGCTTAGGGGGACAGGGGGCCCTCTATGGCTACACCTTC
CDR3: CASSLGGQGALYGYTF

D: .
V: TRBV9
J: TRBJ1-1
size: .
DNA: TGTGCCAGCAGCGTAGTGGGGGGTAACACTGAAGCTTTCTTT
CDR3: CASSVVGGNTEAFF

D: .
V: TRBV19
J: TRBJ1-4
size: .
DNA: TGTGCCAGTAGTATCCGTGTTAATGAAAAACTGTTTTTT
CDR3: CASSIRVNEKLFF

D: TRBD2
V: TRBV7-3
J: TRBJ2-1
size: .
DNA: TGTGCCAGCAGCTTAAGGTCGCGGGGGTCCTCCTACAATGAGCAGTTCTTC
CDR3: CASSLRSRGSSYNEQFF

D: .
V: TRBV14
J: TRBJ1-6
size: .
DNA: TGTGCCAGCAGCCAAGGGACAGCCAATTCACCCCTCCACTTT
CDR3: CASSQGTANSPLHF

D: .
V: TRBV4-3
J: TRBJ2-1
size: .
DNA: TGCGCCAGCAGCCAAGTTCATAATAGCGGTAATGAGCAGTTCTTC
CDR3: CASSQVHNSGNEQFF

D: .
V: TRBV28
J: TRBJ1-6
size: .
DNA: TGTGCCAGCAGAAACTCCGGGGCCGCGGGGTCGTCACCCCTCCACTTT
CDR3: CASRNSGAAGSSPLHF

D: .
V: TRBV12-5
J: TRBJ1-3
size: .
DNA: TGTGCTAGTGGTTGGGGGGAAAACACCATATATTTT
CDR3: CASGWGENTIYF

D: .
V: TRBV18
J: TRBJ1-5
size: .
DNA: TGTGCCAGCACCGACGGGAATCAGCCCCAGCATTTT
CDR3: CASTDGNQPQHF

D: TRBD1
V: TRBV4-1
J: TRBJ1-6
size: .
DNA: TGCGCCAGCAGCCAAGCGACAGGGGAAAATTCACCCCTCCACTTT
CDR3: CASSQATGENSPLHF

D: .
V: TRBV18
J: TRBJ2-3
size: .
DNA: TGTGCCAGCTCGAACAGGGGAGGCGATACGCAGTATTTT
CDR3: CASSNRGGDTQYF

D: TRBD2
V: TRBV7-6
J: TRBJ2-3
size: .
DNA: TGTGCCAGCAGCCCAGAGAACTATTTTGGGACTAGCGGCACAGATACGCAGTATTTT
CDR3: CASSPENYFGTSGTDTQYF

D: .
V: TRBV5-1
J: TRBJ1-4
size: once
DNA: TGCGCCAGCAGCTATGAGAATAATGAAAAACTGTTTTTT
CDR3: CASSYENNEKLFF

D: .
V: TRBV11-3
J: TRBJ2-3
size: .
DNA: TGTGCCAGCAGCTTAGGCGACAGAATTGATACGCAGTATTTT
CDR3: CASSLGDRIDTQYF

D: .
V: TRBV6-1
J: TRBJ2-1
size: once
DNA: TGTGCCAGCAGTGATGGGCCCCTTAGAAGTGAGTTCTTC
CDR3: CASSDGPLRSEFF

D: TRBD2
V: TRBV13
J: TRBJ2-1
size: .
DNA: TGTGCCAGCAGCTTACAGGCGGGGGGCAATGAGCAGTTCTTC
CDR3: CASSLQAGGNEQFF

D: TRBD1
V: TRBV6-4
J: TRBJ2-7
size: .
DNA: TGTGCCAGCAGAACCGACAGGGAATCCTACGAGCAGTACTTC
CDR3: CASRTDRESYEQYF

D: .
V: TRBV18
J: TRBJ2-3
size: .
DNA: TGTGCCAGCTCACAATCGACAGTAGATACGCAGTATTTT
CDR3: CASSQSTVDTQYF

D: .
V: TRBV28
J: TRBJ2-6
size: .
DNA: TGTGCCAGCAGTAACCCCTTACCCAGCGTCCTGACTTTC
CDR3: CASSNPLPSVLTF

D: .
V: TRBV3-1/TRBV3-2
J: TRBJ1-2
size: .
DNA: TGTGCCAGCAGCCAATCTTTTTATGGCTACACCTTC
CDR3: CASSQSFYGYTF

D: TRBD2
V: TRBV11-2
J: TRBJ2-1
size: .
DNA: TGTGCCAGCAGCCTCTCCCGGGGACTAGCGGGGGCCGGGAATGAGCAGTTCTTC
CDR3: CASSLSRGLAGAGNEQFF

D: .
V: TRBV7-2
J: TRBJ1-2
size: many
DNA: TGTGCCAGCAGCTTACGCGGTGGCTACACCTTC
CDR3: CASSLRGGYTF

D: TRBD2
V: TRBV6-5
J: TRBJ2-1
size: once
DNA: TGTGCCAGCAGTTACGGGACTAGCGGGAGGGCCGAGGAGCAGTTCTTC
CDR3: CASSYGTSGRAEEQFF

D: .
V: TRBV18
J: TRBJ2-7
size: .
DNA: TGTGCCAGCTCACCAAGACAGGCGCCCTACGAGCAGTACTTC
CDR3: CASSPRQAPYEQYF

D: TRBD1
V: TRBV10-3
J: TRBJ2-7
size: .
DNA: TGTGCCATCTCGGACCCCGGGACAGGGTTTTACGAGCAGTACTTC
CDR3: CAISDPGTGFYEQYF

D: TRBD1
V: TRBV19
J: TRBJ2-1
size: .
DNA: TGTGCCAGTAGTCTCTTCGGACAGGGAACGTACAATGAGCAGTTCTTC
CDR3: CASSLFGQGTYNEQFF

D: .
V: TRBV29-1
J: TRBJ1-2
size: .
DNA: TGCAGCGCTGGAGGACAGTATTTTAACTATGGCTACACCTTC
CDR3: CSAGGQYFNYGYTF

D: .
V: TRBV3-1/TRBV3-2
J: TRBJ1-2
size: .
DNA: TGTGCCAGCAGCCAAGATTTGGCTTCCTATGGCTACACCTTC
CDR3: CASSQDLASYGYTF

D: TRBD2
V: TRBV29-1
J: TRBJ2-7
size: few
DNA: TGCAGCGTTGAAATTCCAGCGGGACTAGCGGGAAACGCCAGGTCTTTCGAGCAGTACTTC
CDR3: CSVEIPAGLAGNARSFEQYF